The 14 T cell receptor beta chains listed next were all sequenced from one sample in a study of metastatic and nonmetastatic thyroid tumors. Every patient underwent thyroid surgery untreated. Through MiXCR, TCRdb re-clonotyped the PCR reads. The sample lists 100,000 or so clones, more than 12% occurring once. Sample: blood. The receptors here all came from a female donor with papillary thyroid cancer or a benign thyroid nodule (not recorded which). Some clones in this sample may be carry-over from other donors' samples.

The table lists this clone with a few counts. This chain links TRBV10-1 with TRBJ2-2; either TRBD1 or TRBD2 may supply D (5 bases each). In germline, CDR1 is WNHNN, CDR2 SYGVQD (reference sequence). The CDR3 loop spans 15 amino acids. Trimming removed 2 bases from V and 7 bases from J, with 14 bases in between. The CDR3 is CASSETTDGGGELFF. The DNA for the CDR3 is TGCGCCAGCAGTGAGACAACGGATGGGGGCGGGGAGCTGTTTTTT.

This clone has ten or more counts. This chain joins TRBV15 and TRBJ2-5; no clear D gene. Germline V gene sequence: CDR1 LNHNV, CDR2 YYDKDF (reference sequence). V was cut by 1 base and J by 1 base, with 1 base left in between. This CDR3 spans 12 amino acids. The CDR3 nucleotides are TGTGCCACCAGCAGAGTCCAAGAGACCCAGTACTTC. Translated, it gives CATSRVQETQYF. Together with reference TRBV15 and TRBJ2-5, the CDR3 gives the full variable domain: DAMVIQNPRYQVTQFGKPVTLSCSQTLNHNVMYWYQQKSSQAPKLLFHYYDKDFNNEADTPDNFQSRRPNTSFCFLDIRSPGLGDTAMYLCATSRVQETQYFGPGTRLLVL.

This clone was counted between two and nine times. At one boundary the junction diverges from the germline segment, which might be a read error. V is TRBV4-2 and J is TRBJ2-1; perhaps TRBD2 as D (6 bases). CDR1 is LGHNA, CDR2 YNFKEQ, per germline. The CDR3 consists of 15 residues. CDR3 bases: TGTGCCAGCAGCCAAGATCCGCGGGGTTGTAATGAGCATTTCTTC. This codes for CASSQDPRGCNEHFF.

This clone has ten or more counts. This sequence joins TRBV20-1 and TRBJ1-6, with 7 bases aligning to TRBD1. Trimming cost V 0 bases and J 11 bases; bases outside gene matches: 7. The CDR3 runs to 14 residues. Germline values: CDR1 DFQATT, CDR2 SNEGSKA (reference sequence). The CDR3 sequence is CSAREQGTIPPLHF. For the CDR3, the DNA is TGCAGTGCTAGAGAACAGGGGACCATCCCACCCCTCCACTTT.

As for this clone: A read error may explain this, as a much larger clone is one base away. J is TRBJ2-1 and V is TRBV11-2; 13 nucleotides align to TRBD2. CDR1 is SGHAT, CDR2 FQNNGV, per germline. The CDR3 extends over 16 amino acids. The V segment lost 5 bases and the J segment 8 bases; nucleotides outside the gene matches: 9. This chain's CDR3 is CASSIRTSGGPDEQFF. In nucleotides, the CDR3 is TGTGCCAGCAGCATTCGGACTAGCGGGGGTCCGGATGAGCAGTTCTTC.

This clone was found once. This rearrangement joins TRBV9 to TRBJ1-1; D is uncertain. The CDR3 contains 13 residues. CDR1 and CDR2 from the germline V gene are SGDLS and YYNGEE. The CDR3 sequence is CTSSARSNTEAFF. The CDR3, as DNA: TGTACTAGCAGCGCACGGTCGAACACTGAAGCTTTCTTT. The full variable domain, rest sourced from reference TRBV9 and TRBJ1-1, is DSGVTQTPKHLITATGQRVTLRCSPRSGDLSVYWYQQSLDQGLQFLIQYYNGEERAKGNILERFSAQQFPDLHSELNLSSLELGDSALYFCTSSARSNTEAFFGQGTRLTVV.

Concerning this clone: The CDR3 does not end in the conserved phenylalanine or tryptophan, so this is likely a read error. This sequence joins TRBV28 and TRBJ2-7; the D call may be TRBD1 or TRBD2 (5 bases each). Germline lookup yields CDR1 MDHEN and CDR2 SYDVKM. CDR3 length: 15 residues. Trimming shortened V by 7 bases and J by 7 bases, and 23 bases separated the two germline ends. DNA of the CDR3: TGTGCCAGCATCGGGGCCGGGGTTAACTGCTATGAGCAGTACTCC. Its translation is CASIGAGVNCYEQYS.

There are many counts of this clone. Other DNA sequences of this sample code for an identical CDR3. This sequence joins TRBV28 and TRBJ2-3, with a weak D call TRBD1 (5 bases). Germline loops: CDR1 MDHEN, CDR2 SYDVKM. This CDR3 spans 15 amino acids. V was pared by 3 bases and J by 11 bases, with 21 bases between. CDR3 bases: TGTGCCAGCAGTTTGGGGCCGGTGTCGGGCTCTAAGCAGTATTTT. Its protein is CASSLGPVSGSKQYF.

This clone was seen many times. This chain joins TRBV10-2 and TRBJ2-2; maybe TRBD1 (5 bases). The CDR3 length is 14 residues. Trimming left V 6 bases short and J 4 bases short, with 12 bases between. CDR1 WSHSY and CDR2 SAAADI come from the germline V gene. CDR3 sequence: CASRQDGGTGELFF. CDR3 DNA sequence: TGCGCCAGCAGACAGGACGGCGGCACCGGGGAGCTGTTTTTT.

This clone occurred many times. The chain has TRBV11-2 and TRBJ1-3; 7 positions match TRBD1. The CDR3 spans 18 residues. Germline V gene lookup returns CDR1 SGHAT and CDR2 FQNNGV. Trimming cost V 1 base and J 0 bases; bases outside gene matches: 9. This chain's CDR3 is CASSLVRVAGGSGNTIYF. The DNA for the CDR3 is TGTGCCAGCAGCTTAGTTCGGGTTGCAGGGGGCTCTGGAAACACCATATATTTT.

This clone has at least ten counts. Written as DNA, the CDR3 is TGTGCCACCAGGGGAGCAGGGGGCACAGATACGCAGTATTTT. Amino acid sequence: CATRGAGGTDTQYF. The rearrangement uses TRBV15 and TRBJ2-3, with a tentative D call TRBD1 (6 bases). The CDR3 sequence is 14 residues long. CDR1 is LNHNV, CDR2 YYDKDF, per germline (reference sequence). Trimming left V 6 bases short and J 1 base short, with 11 bases between. Combining the CDR3 with reference TRBV15 and TRBJ2-3 gives the whole variable domain DAMVIQNPRYQVTQFGKPVTLSCSQTLNHNVMYWYQQKSSQAPKLLFHYYDKDFNNEADTPDNFQSRRPNTSFCFLDIRSPGLGDTAMYLCATRGAGGTDTQYFGPGTRLTVL.

This clone was detected many times. The CDR3 here is CSAVQGRGGYEQYF. The CDR3 bases are TGCAGTGCCGTCCAGGGGCGGGGGGGCTACGAGCAGTACTTC. The chain uses TRBV20-1 and TRBJ2-7, with 9 bases aligning to TRBD2. The J segment lost 3 bases and the V segment lost 6 bases, leaving 9 bases of the junction unmatched. Germline V gene data show CDR1 as DFQATT and CDR2 as SNEGSKA (reference sequence). The length of the CDR3 is 14 residues.

In this sample, this clone turned up once. At one end, the junction sequence differs from germline, possibly due to a read error. Other DNA sequences in this sample translate to the same CDR3. This chain uses TRBV5-1 with TRBJ2-1; maybe TRBD1 (6 bases). This CDR3 comprises 16 residues. Germline V gene sequence: CDR1 SGHRS, CDR2 YFSETQ. The CDR3, as DNA: TGCGCCAGCAGCCCTAGAGGGGGTGACCCTTACAATGAGCAGTTCTTT. Translated: CASSPRGGDPYNEQFF.

V is TRBV11-1 and J is TRBJ2-7, with a tentative D call TRBD2 (6 bases). This CDR3 comprises 16 residues. V was pared by 4 bases and J by 0 bases, with 16 bases between. Germline V gene sequence: CDR1 SGHAT, CDR2 FQDESV (reference sequence). The CDR3 is CASSSLGAGNSYEQYF. The DNA for the CDR3 is TGTGCCAGCAGCTCCCTGGGTGCGGGGAACTCCTACGAGCAGTACTTC.